This entry concerns a single TCR beta chain. The data were obtained in a study of blood T cell repertoires in COVID-19. About the study: In each case, the material was cDNA or gDNA derived from T cells, B-cell-depleted T cells, or PBMCs.

Sequencing was performed with immunoSEQ multiplex PCR; in TCRdb, only in-frame clones are kept and a portion is missing. The sample includes 110,000 to 150,000 clones, 85% to 90% seen only once; the top ten take 3.5% to 5.5%. CDR3 size: 16 residues. The V gene lost 3 bases and the J gene lost 8 bases, with 19 bases spanning the gap. Looked up from germline, CDR1 is SNHLY and CDR2 is FYNNEI. The receptor comes from a woman aged 40 to 50 with acute or convalescent COVID-19. The V call is TRBV2, the J call TRBJ1-4; D call uncertain. Input material: peripheral blood. The CDR3 DNA reads TGTGCCAGCAGTGACCCAACCCCACCCCCGGGGGAAAAACTGTTTTTT. This sequence encodes CASSDPTPPPGEKLFF.